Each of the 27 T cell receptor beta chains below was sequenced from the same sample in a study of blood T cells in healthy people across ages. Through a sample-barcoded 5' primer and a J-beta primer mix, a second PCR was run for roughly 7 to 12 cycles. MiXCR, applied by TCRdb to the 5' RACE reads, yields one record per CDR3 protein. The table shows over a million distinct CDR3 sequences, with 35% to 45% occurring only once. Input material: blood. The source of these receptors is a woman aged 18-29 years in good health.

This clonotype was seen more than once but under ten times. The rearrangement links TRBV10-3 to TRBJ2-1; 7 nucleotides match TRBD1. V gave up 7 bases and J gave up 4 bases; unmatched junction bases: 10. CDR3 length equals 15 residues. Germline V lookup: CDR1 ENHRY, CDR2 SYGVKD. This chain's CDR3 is CAITPDRVSYNEQFF. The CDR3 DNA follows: TGTGCCATCACCCCAGACAGGGTGTCGTACAATGAGCAGTTCTTC.

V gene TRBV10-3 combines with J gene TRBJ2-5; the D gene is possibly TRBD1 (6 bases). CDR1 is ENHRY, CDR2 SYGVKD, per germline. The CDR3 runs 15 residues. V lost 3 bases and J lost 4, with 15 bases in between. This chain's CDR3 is CAISDPRQVRETQYF. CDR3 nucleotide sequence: TGTGCCATCAGTGATCCCCGACAGGTTAGAGAGACCCAGTACTTC.

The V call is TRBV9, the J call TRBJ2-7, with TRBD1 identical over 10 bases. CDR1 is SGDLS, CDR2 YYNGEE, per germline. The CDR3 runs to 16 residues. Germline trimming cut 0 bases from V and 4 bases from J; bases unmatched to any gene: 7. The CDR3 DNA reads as TGTGCCAGCAGCGTAGCCGCCGGGACAGGGGCTTACGAGCAGTACTTC. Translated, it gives CASSVAAGTGAYEQYF. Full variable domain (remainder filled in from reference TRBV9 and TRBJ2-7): DSGVTQTPKHLITATGQRVTLRCSPRSGDLSVYWYQQSLDQGLQFLIQYYNGEERAKGNILERFSAQQFPDLHSELNLSSLELGDSALYFCASSVAAGTGAYEQYFGPGTRLTVT.

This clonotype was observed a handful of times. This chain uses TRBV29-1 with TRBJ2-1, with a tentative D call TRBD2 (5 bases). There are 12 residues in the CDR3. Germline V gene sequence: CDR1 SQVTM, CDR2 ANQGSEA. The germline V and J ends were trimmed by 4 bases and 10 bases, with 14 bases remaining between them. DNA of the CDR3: TGCAGCGTTGTGACTAACAATGTGGAGCAGTTCTTC. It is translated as CSVVTNNVEQFF.

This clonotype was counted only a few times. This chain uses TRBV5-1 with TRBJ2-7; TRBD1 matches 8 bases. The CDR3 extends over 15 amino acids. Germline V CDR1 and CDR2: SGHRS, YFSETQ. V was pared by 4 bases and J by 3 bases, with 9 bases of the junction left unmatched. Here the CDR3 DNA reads TGCGCCAGCAGCCCGGGACAGGTGACCATCTACGAGCAGTACTTC. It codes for CASSPGQVTIYEQYF.

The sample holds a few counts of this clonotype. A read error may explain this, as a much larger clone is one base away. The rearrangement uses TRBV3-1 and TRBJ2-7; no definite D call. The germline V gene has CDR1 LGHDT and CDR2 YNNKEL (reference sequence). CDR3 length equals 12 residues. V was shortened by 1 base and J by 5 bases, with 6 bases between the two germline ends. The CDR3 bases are TGTGCCAGCAGCCAAGTTCCCGACGAGCAGTACTTC. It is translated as CASSQVPDEQYF.

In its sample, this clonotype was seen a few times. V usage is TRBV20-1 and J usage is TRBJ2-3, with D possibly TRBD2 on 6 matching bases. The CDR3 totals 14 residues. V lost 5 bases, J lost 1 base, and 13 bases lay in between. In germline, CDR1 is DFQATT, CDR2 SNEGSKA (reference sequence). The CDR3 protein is CSARRELRTDTQYF. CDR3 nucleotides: TGCAGTGCTCGCCGGGAGCTCCGCACAGATACGCAGTATTTT.

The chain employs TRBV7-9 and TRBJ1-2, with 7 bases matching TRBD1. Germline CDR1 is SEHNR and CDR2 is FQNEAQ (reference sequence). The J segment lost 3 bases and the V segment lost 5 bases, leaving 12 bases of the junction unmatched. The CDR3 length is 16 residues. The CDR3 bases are TGTGCCAGCAGCAAGGACAGGAGCACCGCCGACTATGGCTACACCTTC. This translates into CASSKDRSTADYGYTF.

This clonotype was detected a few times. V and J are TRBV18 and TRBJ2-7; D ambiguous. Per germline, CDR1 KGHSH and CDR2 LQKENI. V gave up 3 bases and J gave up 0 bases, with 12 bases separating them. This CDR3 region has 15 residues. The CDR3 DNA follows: TGTGCCAGCTCACCCATCCAGCAAAGCTCCTACGAGCAGTACTTC. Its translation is CASSPIQQSSYEQYF.

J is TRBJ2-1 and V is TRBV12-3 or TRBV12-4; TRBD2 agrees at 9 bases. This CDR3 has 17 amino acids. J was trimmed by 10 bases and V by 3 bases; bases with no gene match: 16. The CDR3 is CASSLGLAGPPFEEQFF. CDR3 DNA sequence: TGTGCCAGCAGTTTGGGGCTAGCGGGACCCCCTTTCGAAGAGCAGTTCTTC.

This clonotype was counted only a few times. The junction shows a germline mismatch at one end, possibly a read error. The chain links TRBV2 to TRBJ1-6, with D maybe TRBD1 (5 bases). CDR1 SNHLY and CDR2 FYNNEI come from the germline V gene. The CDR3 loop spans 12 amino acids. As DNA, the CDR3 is TGTGCCAGCAGCTCCAGGGATTCACCTCTCCACTTT. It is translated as CASSSRDSPLHF.

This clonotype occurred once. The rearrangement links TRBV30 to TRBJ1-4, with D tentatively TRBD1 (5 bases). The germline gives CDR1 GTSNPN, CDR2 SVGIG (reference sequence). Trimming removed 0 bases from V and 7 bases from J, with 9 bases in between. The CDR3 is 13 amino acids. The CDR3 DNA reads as TGTGCCTGGAGTGTAATGGGGACTGAAAAACTGTTTTTT. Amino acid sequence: CAWSVMGTEKLFF.

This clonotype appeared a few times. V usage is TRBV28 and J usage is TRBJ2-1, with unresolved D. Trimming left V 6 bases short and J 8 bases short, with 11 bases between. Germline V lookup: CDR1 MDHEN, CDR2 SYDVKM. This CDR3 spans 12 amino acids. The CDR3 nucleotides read TGTGCCAGCAGCCCCACGGTAGATGAGCAGTTCTTC. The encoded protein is CASSPTVDEQFF.

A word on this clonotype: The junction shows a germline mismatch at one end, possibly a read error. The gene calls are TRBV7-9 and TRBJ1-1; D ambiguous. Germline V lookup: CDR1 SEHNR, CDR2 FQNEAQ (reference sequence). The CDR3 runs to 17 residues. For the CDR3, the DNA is TGTTCCAGCAGCTCCGCAGCCGGGCTGGCCATGAACACTGAAGCTTTCTTT. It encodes CSSSSAAGLAMNTEAFF. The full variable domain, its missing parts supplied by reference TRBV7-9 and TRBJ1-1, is DTGVSQNPRHKITKRGQNVTFRCDPISEHNRLYWYRQTLGQGPEFLTYFQNEAQLEKSRLLSDRFSAERPKGSFSTLEIQRTEQGDSAMYLCSSSSAAGLAMNTEAFFGQGTRLTVV.

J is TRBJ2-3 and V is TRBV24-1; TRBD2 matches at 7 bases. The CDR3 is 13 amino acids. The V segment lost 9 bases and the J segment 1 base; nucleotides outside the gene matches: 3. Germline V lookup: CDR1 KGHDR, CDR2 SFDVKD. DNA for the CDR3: TGTGCCACCGGGAGGGGTGGCACAGATACGCAGTATTTT. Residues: CATGRGGTDTQYF.

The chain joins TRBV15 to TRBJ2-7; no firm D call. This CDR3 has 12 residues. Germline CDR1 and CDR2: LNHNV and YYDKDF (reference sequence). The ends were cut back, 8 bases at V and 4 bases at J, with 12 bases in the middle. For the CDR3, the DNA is TGTGCCACCTCTTCGCTTGGTTACGAGCAGTACTTC. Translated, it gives CATSSLGYEQYF.

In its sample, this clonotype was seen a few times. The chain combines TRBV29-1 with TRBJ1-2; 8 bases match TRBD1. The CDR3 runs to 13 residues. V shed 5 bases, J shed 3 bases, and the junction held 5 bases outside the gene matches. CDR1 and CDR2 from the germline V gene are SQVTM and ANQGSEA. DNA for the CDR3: TGCAGCGTTAAGGACAGGGAGGACTATGGCTACACCTTC. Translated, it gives CSVKDREDYGYTF.

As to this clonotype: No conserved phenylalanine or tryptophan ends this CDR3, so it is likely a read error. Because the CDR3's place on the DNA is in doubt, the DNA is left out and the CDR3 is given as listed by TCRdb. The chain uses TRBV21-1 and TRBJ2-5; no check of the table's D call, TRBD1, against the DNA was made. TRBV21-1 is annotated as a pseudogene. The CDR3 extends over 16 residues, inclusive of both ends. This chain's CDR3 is CASTLDGTAYQETQYL.

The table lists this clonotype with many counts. The CDR3 spells CAISPRQGSYEQYF. DNA of the CDR3: TGTGCCATCAGTCCCCGACAGGGCTCCTACGAGCAGTACTTC. The chain carries TRBV10-3 and TRBJ2-7; 7 nucleotides agree with TRBD1. Trimming took 5 bases from V and 0 from J; bases not matched to a gene: 4. Germline CDR1 is ENHRY and CDR2 is SYGVKD. This CDR3 has 14 amino acids.

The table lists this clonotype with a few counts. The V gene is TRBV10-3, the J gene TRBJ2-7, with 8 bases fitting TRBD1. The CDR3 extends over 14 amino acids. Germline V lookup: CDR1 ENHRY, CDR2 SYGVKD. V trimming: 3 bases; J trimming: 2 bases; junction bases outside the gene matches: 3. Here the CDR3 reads CAISDGTGAYEQYF. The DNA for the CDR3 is TGTGCCATCAGTGACGGGACAGGTGCCTACGAGCAGTACTTC.

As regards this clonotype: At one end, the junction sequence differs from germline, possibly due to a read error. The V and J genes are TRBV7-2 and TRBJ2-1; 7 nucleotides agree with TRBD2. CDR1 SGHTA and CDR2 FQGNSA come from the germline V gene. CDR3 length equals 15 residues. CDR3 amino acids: CAGSLVATSHGEQFF. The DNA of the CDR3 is TGTGCCGGCAGCTTAGTGGCGACTAGCCACGGTGAGCAGTTCTTC.

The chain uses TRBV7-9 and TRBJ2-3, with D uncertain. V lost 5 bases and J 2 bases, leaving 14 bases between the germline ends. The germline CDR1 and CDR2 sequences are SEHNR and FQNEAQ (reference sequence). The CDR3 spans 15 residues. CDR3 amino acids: CASSPSGTHTDTQYF. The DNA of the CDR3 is TGTGCCAGCAGCCCCTCGGGTACACACACAGATACGCAGTATTTT.

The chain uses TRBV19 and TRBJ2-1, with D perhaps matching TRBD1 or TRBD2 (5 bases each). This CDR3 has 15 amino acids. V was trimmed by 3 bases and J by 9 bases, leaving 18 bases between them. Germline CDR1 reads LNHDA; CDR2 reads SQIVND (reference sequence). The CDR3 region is CASSMGDAARPEQFF. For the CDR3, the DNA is TGTGCCAGTAGTATGGGGGACGCCGCGCGTCCTGAGCAGTTCTTC.

The CDR3 here is CASSERQLTQPQHF. CDR3 in DNA: TGTGCCAGCAGTGAAAGACAGCTTACCCAGCCCCAGCATTTT. V usage is TRBV6-1 and J usage is TRBJ1-5; a possible D gene is TRBD1 (5 bases). V was clipped by 2 bases and J by 7 bases, with 12 bases between them. The CDR3 sequence is 14 residues long. Germline values: CDR1 MNHNS, CDR2 SASEGT.

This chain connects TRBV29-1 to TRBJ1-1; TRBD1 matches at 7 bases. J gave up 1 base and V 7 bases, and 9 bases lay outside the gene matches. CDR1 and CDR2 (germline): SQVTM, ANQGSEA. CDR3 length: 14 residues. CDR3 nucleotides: TGCAGCGCCACAGGCGGGGACAGGAACACTGAAGCTTTCTTT. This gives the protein CSATGGDRNTEAFF.

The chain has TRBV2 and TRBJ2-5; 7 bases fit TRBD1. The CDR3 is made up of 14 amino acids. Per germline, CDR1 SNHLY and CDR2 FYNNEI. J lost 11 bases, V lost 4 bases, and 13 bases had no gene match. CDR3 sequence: CASSVLGQYNEQYF. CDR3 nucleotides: TGTGCCAGCAGTGTATTGGGACAGTACAATGAGCAGTACTTC.

CDR3 sequence reads: CASSYSDGGPRTQYF. CDR3 in DNA: TGTGCCAGCAGTTACTCCGATGGGGGCCCCCGAACCCAGTACTTC. The genes are TRBV6-5 and TRBJ2-7, with TRBD1 as a possible D gene (6 bases). V was trimmed by 0 bases and J by 10 bases, leaving 19 bases between them. Germline loops: CDR1 MNHEY, CDR2 SVGAGI. The CDR3 totals 15 residues.